These 26 T cell receptor beta chains originate from one sample sequenced in a study of T cell responses to AZD1222 COVID-19 vaccine. Measured with immunoSEQ multiplex PCR; TCRdb has only the in-frame clones, and not every one. The sample contains approximately 100,000 clones, 80% to 95% of which appear only once. The sequences come from peripheral blood, collected on day 0 of AZD1222 vaccination. These receptors were obtained from an adult in good health.

The rearrangement joins TRBV19 to TRBJ1-4; a weak D match, TRBD1 (6 bases). Looked up from germline, CDR1 is LNHDA and CDR2 is SQIVND (reference sequence). The CDR3 sequence is 12 residues long. The V end lost 0 bases, the J end lost 10 bases, and 6 bases lay between the germline ends. The chain's CDR3 is CASSIEQGKLFF. Written as DNA, the CDR3 is TGTGCCAGTAGTATAGAACAGGGAAAACTGTTTTTT.

The chain uses TRBV12-3 or TRBV12-4 and TRBJ2-3; D ambiguous. There are 12 residues in the CDR3. V shed 3 bases and J shed 5 bases, with 6 bases lying between them. In DNA form, the CDR3 reads TGTGCCAGCAGTTTTGTAGGAGATACGCAGTATTTT. Its protein product is CASSFVGDTQYF.

The V and J genes are TRBV9 and TRBJ1-2, with 10 bases matching TRBD1. This CDR3 region has 15 residues. Per the germline V gene, CDR1 is SGDLS and CDR2 is YYNGEE. V lost 5 bases, J lost 6 bases, and 10 bases stayed unmatched. CDR3 in amino acids: CASSLTLGQGHGYTF. The CDR3 DNA is TGTGCCAGCAGTCTTACTCTGGGACAGGGGCATGGCTACACCTTC.

The DNA for the CDR3 is TGTGCCTGGAGCGACAAAAAAGGGGGCAACTTCTATAATTCACCCCTCCACTTT. Encoded protein: CAWSDKKGGNFYNSPLHF. V and J are TRBV30 and TRBJ1-6; 7 bases are shared with TRBD1. After removal of 3 bases from V and 3 bases from J, the junction contained 14 bases not matched to a gene. The CDR3 has 18 amino acids. Looked up from germline, CDR1 is GTSNPN and CDR2 is SVGIG (reference sequence).

This clone was found once. The V call is TRBV7-8, the J call TRBJ2-1, with D unclear. Germline CDR1 and CDR2: SGHVS and FQNEAQ. There are 13 residues in the CDR3. Trimming stripped 5 bases from V and 10 bases from J, with 15 bases between. Written as DNA, the CDR3 is TGTGCCAGCAGCGCACTTTCCCCCCCCGAGCAGTTCTTC. Translated: CASSALSPPEQFF.

The V gene is TRBV27, the J gene TRBJ1-4; 9 positions agree with TRBD1. Trimming took 4 bases from V and 7 from J; bases not matched to a gene: 7. Germline V gene data show CDR1 as MNHEY and CDR2 as SMNVEV (reference sequence). This CDR3 has 15 residues. Here the CDR3 DNA reads TGTGCCAGCAGTTCGACAGGGGGGTTGGGTGAAAAACTGTTTTTT. Translation gives CASSSTGGLGEKLFF.

This chain's CDR3 is CATQRQVNTEAFF. The DNA for the CDR3 is TGTGCCACTCAAAGACAGGTAAACACTGAAGCTTTCTTT. V and J are TRBV24-1 and TRBJ1-1, with D possibly TRBD1 on 6 matching bases. This CDR3 contains 13 residues. The V end lost 10 bases, the J end lost 2 bases, and 13 bases lay between the germline ends. Germline V gene sequence: CDR1 KGHDR, CDR2 SFDVKD.

In its sample, this clone was seen once. The rearrangement links TRBV30 to TRBJ2-5; D not resolved. V lost 4 bases to trimming and J lost 2 bases, with 8 bases between them. The CDR3 spans 12 residues. Germline V gives CDR1 GTSNPN, CDR2 SVGIG (reference sequence). The CDR3 nucleotides are TGTGCCTGGAAGGGCCGGCAAGAGACCCAGTACTTC. As protein: CAWKGRQETQYF.

The rearrangement links TRBV11-2 to TRBJ2-1; maybe TRBD2 (5 bases). The CDR3 spans 11 residues. Deletions cut 3 bases from V and 10 bases from J, with 7 bases between. Germline CDR1 reads SGHAT; CDR2 reads FQNNGV. The DNA of the CDR3 is TGTGCCAGCAGCTTGAGGGAGGAGCAGTTCTTC. Amino acid sequence: CASSLREEQFF.

The sample holds one count of this clone. The gene calls are TRBV25-1 and TRBJ2-7; TRBD2 aligns across 7 bases. Germline loops: CDR1 MGHDK, CDR2 SYGVNS. J lost 6 bases, V lost 6 bases, and 5 bases had no gene match. The CDR3 spans 12 residues. The CDR3 bases are TGTGCCAGCAGGCGGGGGAGAAGCGAGCAGTACTTC. It yields the protein CASRRGRSEQYF.

The gene calls are TRBV28 and TRBJ2-7; 8 bases are shared with TRBD1. The V gene end was trimmed by 0 bases and the J gene end by 6 bases; junction bases not matched to a gene: 10. The CDR3 has 16 residues. The germline V gene has CDR1 MDHEN and CDR2 SYDVKM. The DNA of the CDR3 is TGTGCCAGCAGTTTATGGGTCGGGACAGGATTCTCCGAGCAGTACTTC. This sequence encodes CASSLWVGTGFSEQYF.

This clone was recorded only once. The CDR3 region is CASSPHTANVLTF. CDR3 DNA: TGTGCCAGTAGCCCGCATACGGCCAACGTCCTGACTTTC. The rearrangement links TRBV19 to TRBJ2-6; no definite D call. V lost 6 bases, J lost 6 bases, and 9 bases lay in between. From germline, CDR1 is LNHDA and CDR2 SQIVND (reference sequence). CDR3 length: 13 amino acids.

This chain uses TRBV7-9 with TRBJ2-2; 9 positions match TRBD1. The J segment lost 1 base and the V segment lost 0 bases, leaving 3 bases of the junction unmatched. This CDR3 has 17 amino acids. The germline V gene has CDR1 SEHNR and CDR2 FQNEAQ (reference sequence). The CDR3 nucleotides are TGTGCCAGCAGCTTAGCGCCGGGACAGGGGAACACCGGGGAGCTGTTTTTT. This codes for CASSLAPGQGNTGELFF.

The chain combines TRBV10-3 with TRBJ1-2; D is perhaps TRBD1 (5 bases). This CDR3 region has 13 residues. The germline gives CDR1 ENHRY, CDR2 SYGVKD. V lost 6 bases to trimming and J lost 7 bases, with 15 bases between them. The CDR3 bases are TGTGCCATCAGCCAGACAGAGATCGGTGGCTACACCTTC. It specifies CAISQTEIGGYTF.

The rearrangement joins TRBV4-1 to TRBJ1-1; possibly TRBD1 for D (5 bases). CDR1 is MGHRA and CDR2 is YSYEKL in the germline V gene. This CDR3 comprises 15 residues. V shed 0 bases and J shed 7 bases, with 15 bases lying between them. CDR3 amino acids: CASSQDQSTEYEAFF. The CDR3 DNA reads TGCGCCAGCAGCCAAGATCAATCGACAGAGTATGAAGCTTTCTTT.

The rearrangement uses TRBV7-9 and TRBJ1-6; D is ambiguous. V was clipped by 5 bases and J by 0 bases, with 11 bases between them. Germline V gives CDR1 SEHNR, CDR2 FQNEAQ (reference sequence). The CDR3 sequence is 16 residues long. CDR3 loop: CASSPLQSSYNSPLHF. In DNA form, the CDR3 reads TGTGCCAGCAGCCCCCTCCAGAGCTCCTATAATTCACCCCTCCACTTT.

The chain couples TRBV25-1 to TRBJ2-2, with 10 bases that match TRBD1. Germline CDR1 MGHDK, CDR2 SYGVNS. This CDR3 has 16 residues. Trimming took 4 bases from V and 2 from J; bases not matched to a gene: 4. CDR3 amino acids: CASSGVTGGNTGELFF. The CDR3 region has the DNA TGTGCCAGCAGTGGGGTGACAGGGGGCAACACCGGGGAGCTGTTTTTT. The full variable domain, rest sourced from reference TRBV25-1 and TRBJ2-2, is EADIYQTPRYLVIGTGKKITLECSQTMGHDKMYWYQQDPGMELHLIHYSYGVNSTEKGDLSSESTVSRIRTEHFPLTLESARPSHTSQYLCASSGVTGGNTGELFFGEGSRLTVL.

This rearrangement joins TRBV7-2 to TRBJ2-7; possibly TRBD2 for D (7 bases). V lost 7 bases and J 7 bases, leaving 17 bases between the germline ends. The CDR3 totals 13 residues. Germline V lookup: CDR1 SGHTA, CDR2 FQGNSA. The CDR3 reads CASTPRGAGEQYF. CDR3 sequence (DNA): TGTGCCAGCACCCCCCGGGGGGCGGGGGAGCAGTACTTC.

The chain joins TRBV21-1 to TRBJ2-1; the table assigns TRBD2, which was not confirmed against the DNA. TRBV21-1 is flagged as a pseudogene. The CDR3 length is 16 residues. DNA for the CDR3: TGTGCCAGCAGCAAAGTTGGGGGGGCGACCTACAATGAGCAGTTCTTC. Translation: CASSKVGGATYNEQFF.

This chain connects TRBV29-1 to TRBJ1-2; D is ambiguous. The CDR3 sequence is 15 residues long. CDR1 and CDR2 from the germline V gene are SQVTM and ANQGSEA. V dropped 7 bases and J dropped 7 bases, with 25 bases sitting between them. The CDR3 reads CSASILGTHTGGYTF. The CDR3 nucleotides are TGCAGCGCCTCGATCCTAGGTACTCACACGGGTGGCTACACCTTC.

This chain joins TRBV23-1 and TRBJ2-3; a possible D gene is TRBD2 (5 bases). TRBV23-1 is noted as an ORF with a role that remains uncertain. V was shortened by 9 bases and J by 1 base, with 20 bases between the two germline ends. The CDR3 extends over 16 amino acids. CDR3 loop: CASSRWESGRTDTQYF. CDR3 DNA sequence: TGCGCCAGTTCCCGTTGGGAGTCAGGCCGCACAGATACGCAGTATTTT.

The J gene is TRBJ1-1, the V gene TRBV19; weak D call: TRBD1 (5 bases). Germline CDR1 LNHDA, CDR2 SQIVND (reference sequence). The ends were cut back, 7 bases at V and 3 bases at J, with 15 bases in the middle. CDR3 length: 14 amino acids. Here the CDR3 DNA reads TGTGCCAGTACCGAGGACTTGGGGGACACTGAAGCTTTCTTT. Translated, it gives CASTEDLGDTEAFF.

The gene calls are TRBV7-9 and TRBJ1-5; 8 nucleotides match TRBD1. Trimming cost V 5 bases and J 8 bases; bases outside gene matches: 8. This CDR3 comprises 14 residues. CDR1 and CDR2 (germline): SEHNR, FQNEAQ (reference sequence). CDR3: CASSISGGFKPQHF. In nucleotides, the CDR3 is TGTGCCAGCAGCATTTCAGGGGGCTTTAAGCCCCAGCATTTT.

CDR3 sequence (DNA): TGTGCCAGCAGCGTAGAGGGCAGACGAAATTCACCCCTCCACTTT. Amino acids: CASSVEGRRNSPLHF. The chain recombines TRBV9 with TRBJ1-6; D is unresolved. V shed 0 bases and J shed 7 bases, with 11 bases lying between them. In germline, CDR1 is SGDLS, CDR2 YYNGEE. This CDR3 is 15 amino acids long. The whole variable domain, filled in from reference TRBV9 and TRBJ1-6, reads DSGVTQTPKHLITATGQRVTLRCSPRSGDLSVYWYQQSLDQGLQFLIQYYNGEERAKGNILERFSAQQFPDLHSELNLSSLELGDSALYFCASSVEGRRNSPLHFGNGTRLTVT.

The rearrangement uses TRBV7-9 and TRBJ1-3; the D is unclear. Germline CDR1 SEHNR, CDR2 FQNEAQ (reference sequence). The CDR3 loop spans 13 amino acids. The V and J ends lost 5 bases and 2 bases respectively, with 7 bases between them. The CDR3 DNA reads TGTGCCAGCAGCCCACTTCCTGGAAACACCATATATTTT. It translates to CASSPLPGNTIYF.

The rearrangement uses TRBV1 and TRBJ2-1; no DNA check was done on the table's D call, TRBD2. TRBV1 is a pseudogene locus. This CDR3 has 14 residues. This CDR3 is CTSSQDGRGGEQFF. Written as DNA, the CDR3 is TGCACCAGCAGCCAAGATGGGCGGGGGGGTGAGCAGTTCTTC.